The 4 T cell receptor beta chains presented below share a single source sample, sequenced in a study of T cells in tuberculosis. Time point meaning: new active TB diagnosis, blood taken before or within 7 days of starting treatment. Some clones are missing from TCRdb's copy, which holds only in-frame ones; the method was immunoSEQ multiplex PCR. Of around 23,000 clones in the sample, about 85% are singletons; the top ten hold about 15%. The sample was PBMCs, taken at tuberculosis diagnosis. All receptors derive from an adult with tuberculosis.

The chain combines TRBV6-6 with TRBJ2-1, with 9 bases lining up with TRBD2. The CDR3 has 15 residues. Germline V CDR1 and CDR2: MNHNY, SVGAGI (reference sequence). Trimming removed 8 bases from V and 5 bases from J; junction bases left unmatched: 10. The CDR3 coding sequence is TGTGCCAGCGGGGGAGGCGGGAGGGAAAACAATGAGCAGTTCTTC. Protein: CASGGGGRENNEQFF.

This sequence joins TRBV27 and TRBJ2-7, with 7 nucleotides matching TRBD1. The CDR3 has 15 residues. Germline lookup yields CDR1 MNHEY and CDR2 SMNVEV (reference sequence). The trim removed 5 bases at V and 0 bases at J, leaving 7 bases unmatched. The CDR3 DNA is TGTGCCAGCAGTCGAAACCGGGACAGCTCCTACGAGCAGTACTTC. As protein: CASSRNRDSSYEQYF.

CDR3 region: CATSRVTAQETQYF. CDR3 in DNA: TGTGCCACCAGCAGAGTGACAGCCCAAGAGACCCAGTACTTC. The rearrangement uses TRBV15 and TRBJ2-5, with a tentative D call TRBD1 (5 bases). The CDR3 spans 14 residues. V was clipped by 1 base and J by 1 base, with 7 bases between them. CDR1 and CDR2 from the germline V gene are LNHNV and YYDKDF (reference sequence).

This chain links TRBV28 with TRBJ2-5; D unclear. This CDR3 has 10 residues. The germline CDR1 and CDR2 sequences are MDHEN and SYDVKM. V shed 10 bases and J shed 3 bases, with 6 bases lying between them. The CDR3, as DNA: TGTGCCACCTTAAAAGAGACCCAGTACTTC. Its protein is CATLKETQYF.